This T cell receptor (beta chain) comes out of a study of tissue T cells after allogeneic stem cell transplantation. CDR3 sequences, V/J genes, frequencies and template counts came from survey-depth TCRbeta sequencing. Clones were sequenced by immunoSEQ multiplex PCR, and TCRdb holds only the in-frame ones, with some missing. The sample consists of 20,000 to 25,000 clones, 55% to 75% of them appearing once. Worth noting for this clone: Its antigen is not known. Mouse gene names and germline throughout. From the germline J gene comes the end of the CDR3, since the read stops 1 residue before it.

Germline V gene data show CDR1 as NSHNY and CDR2 as SYGAGN. Unmatched junction bases numbered 3, after V lost 3 bases and J lost 2 bases. The CDR3 has 14 amino acids. Regarding the study as a whole: Shared clones across patients were few; motif clustering revealed tissue-specific shared signatures. Only a limited share of tissue TCRs appeared in blood or spleen. Within patients, tissue anatomy strongly shaped TCR repertoire composition.

The clonotype originates from a female BALB/c mouse in good health. Mouse MHC haplotype: H2-d. Specimen: spleen. V is TRBV13-1 and J is TRBJ1-1, with 8 bases lining up with TRBD1. CDR3 region: CASSGTGINTEVFF. The DNA read from the CDR3 is TGTGCCAGCAGTGGGACAGGGATCAACACAGAAGTCTTC.